The present TCR beta chain was sequenced within a study of identical twins listed by TCRdb under 2016. General notes on the study: To test whether fetal clonotypes persist, the study used deep sequencing on TCR alpha and beta repertoires from monozygotic twins, unrelated adults of various ages, and cord blood. To rule out contamination, the twin experiments were replicated at different times with different library preparation protocols.

The CDR3, cysteine through phenylalanine, is 13 amino acids long. Only the CDR3 DNA is retained, 39 bases long and in frame from the first base. V ends up 7 bases short and J 8 bases short, with an unmatched junction base count of 12. As encoded in the germline V gene (reference sequence), CDR1 is DFQATT while CDR2 is SNEGSKA. The study at large found these results: In beta out-of-frame sequences, excess twin sharing was weaker, because having fewer shared sequences lowered the signal-to-noise ratio. Because the same donors could not be followed over many years, the conclusions relied on cross-sectional statistical analysis. Compared with coincidental sharing between unrelated individuals, out-of-frame TCR alpha sequences shared between twins showed an excess of sequences with low generation probability. Recombination models systematically underestimated out-of-frame TCR alpha sharing in monozygotic twins but agreed with sharing between unrelated individuals. Zero-insertion analyses could be partly confounded by invariant T cells such as MAIT and iNKT, though diverse VJ usage argued against such confounding for most clonotypes. Abundant cord blood beta clonotypes carried fewer insertions; young adult naive repertoires showed a weaker similar trend, while memory repertoires showed none.

The library was prepared using 5' RACE. The instrument was an Illumina HiSeq 2000. Template switching introduced a universal primer binding site; the final cDNA contained a unique molecular identifier, enabling accurate counting of TCR cDNA molecules. Specific primers in the conserved constant-segment region were used to synthesize first-strand cDNA for TCR alpha and beta chains. To control for contamination, every cDNA library carried two barcodes: a SMART-Mk sample barcode plus Illumina barcodes. TruSeq adapter sequences and Illumina sample barcodes were added in two successive PCR steps. Sequencing of the TCR alpha and beta cDNA libraries was done on the Illumina HiSeq platform using custom primers. Regarding the original processing steps: Raw reads were processed with MiGEC to extract unique molecular identifiers, and MiXCR was used to determine CDR3 positions. For each individual, recombination models were inferred using an EM algorithm with the repgenHMM and IGoR tools. Shared clonotype analysis was performed with the tcR package in R, normalizing sharing by the product of cloneset sizes. To study raw recombination without the effects of thymic and clonal selection, out-of-frame nonproductive sequences were analyzed. Through fastp at Q25 and MiXCR, TCRdb rebuilt clones from the public reads, retaining in-frame beta chains. Under each unique CDR3 protein, matching rows form one entry showing the most common genes and DNA. What appears here as the V and J calls and clone size reflects TCRdb's work, not the paper's. A total of 1.5 million to 2 million distinct CDR3 sequences appear in this sample, around 29% of them only once. Clones ranked in the top ten supply roughly 0.3% of the sample.

Only healthy Caucasian donors were included. In regard to this clonotype: Its specific antigen is unknown. Qualities for individual bases were not recorded, and no much larger clone is one base off.

The chain is assembled from TRBV20-1 and TRBJ2-3; 7 nucleotides in the junction match TRBD2. The sequenced material came from cord blood. The clonotype originates from a newborn girl in good health. CDR3 region: CSVGLVVGSTQYF. The nucleotide sequence reads as follows: TGCAGTGTCGGACTAGTTGTCGGCTCTACGCAGTATTTT.